The present T cell receptor (beta chain) was sequenced within a study of shared clonotypes between healthy human individuals. Findings and caveats of the study: Donor clonotype sharing was expected to depend on sequencing depth. The authors sampled blood alone, and tissue repertoires likely differ.

A single count supports this clone. The target antigen is unknown. The CDR3 sequence is 14 residues long. V lost 3 bases and J 0 bases, leaving 8 bases between the germline ends. The germline V gene encodes CDR1 SNHLY and CDR2 FYNNEI. Generated by immunoSEQ multiplex PCR, the TCRdb table keeps only in-frame clones and is missing some. The table has about 600,000 clones, around 97% seen once. The chain employs TRBV2 and TRBJ1-1; D not resolved. Sequenced input: naive CD4+ T cells sorted from blood. Documented subset: CD45RA+ positively selected. The source of this sequence is a woman between 25 and 40 years old in good health. The CDR3 nucleotides read TGTGCCAGCAGTGAGTACAGCTTGAACACTGAAGCTTTCTTT. Translation: CASSEYSLNTEAFF.